The source of this TCR beta chain is a study of blood T cells in healthy people across ages (dated by TCRdb to the mid-2010s). Study-wide context: In model experiments, template switching captured about one uniquely barcoded TCR beta cDNA molecule for every two T cells. Using deep sequencing normalized with unique cDNA molecular identifiers, the study measured how TCR beta repertoire diversity changes with age. Donors were grouped into four age groups: young (average approximately 15 years), middle-aged (around 39), aged (around 60) and long-lived (around 80). Using the same blood draw, the study looked at two additional independent replicas of 1 million unique cDNA reads for two donors, one aged 18 to 30 and the other aged 80 or older. Donors of different ages were randomly distributed across sequencing lanes to avoid experimental bias.

This clonotype was counted a few times. The antigen it recognizes is unknown. No base-level quality is on record; no much larger clone is a single base apart. Library method: 5' RACE. The sample was run on an Illumina HiSeq 2500. A second PCR of about 6 to 12 cycles was run with a J-beta primer mix and a sample-barcoded 5' primer. A template-switch 5' adaptor carrying 12 random nucleotides introduced a unique molecular identifier onto each TCR beta cDNA molecule. Each sample yielded at least 2.5 million CDR3-containing paired-end reads. All of the RNA was converted into first-strand cDNA using the Mint cDNA synthesis kit, with a TRBC-specific oligonucleotide serving as the primer. After uracil-DNA glycosylase treatment, a first 18-cycle PCR used universal primers M1SS and BC2_uni_R on all cDNA. As for the original processing: Normalization of each sample was performed by random selection of 1 million high-quality reads, each carrying a distinct molecular identifier. Reads sharing molecular identifiers were discarded rather than binned into consensus sequences. CDR3 identification, clonotype clustering and error correction used MiTCR with a Q25 quality threshold and the strictest error-elimination algorithm. Lower-bound total TCR beta diversity was estimated with a nonparametric unseen species model using Euler transformation. TCRdb reanalyzed the raw reads on its own, using fastp at Q25 for trimming and MiXCR for clone calling, and kept in-frame beta chains. Rows are unified per CDR3 protein, each entry keeping the most common DNA and genes. The V and J calls and clone size are TCRdb's, not the authors'. The table for this sample lists around 970,000 distinct CDR3 sequences; just over 50% of them were counted only once. The ten largest account for about a fifth of the sample.

General conclusions and limits of the study: Since profiling was done on bulk unsorted PBMCs, naive and antigen-experienced compartments could not be conclusively compared. Because the CMV infection status of the donors was unknown, age-related changes in expanded clonotypes may potentially have been confounded. Compared with the aged group, more naive CD4+ T cells, fewer expanded clones and increased TCR diversity were shown by the long-lived group, suggesting age selection. Estimates of total diversity from one million sequenced T cells were regarded as lower bounds and underestimates. Observed TCR beta diversity correlated strongly with the percentage of naive T cells measured by flow cytometry. Observed TCR beta diversity per million T cells fell roughly linearly with age, and a significant reduction was already apparent by age around 39.

Systemically healthy Caucasian individuals from Russia, 39 in total and aged roughly 6 to 100 years, were included as donors. About 9.1 milliliters of peripheral blood were collected from each donor into EDTA-treated Vacutainer tubes. Ficoll-Paque density-gradient centrifugation was used to isolate PBMCs, with at least 6 million per sample. Trizol reagent was used to extract total RNA from PBMCs, with at least 6 micrograms per sample. For every donor, an aliquot of PBMCs went through flow cytometry to measure the percentages of naive CD45RAhigh/CD27high T cells. The CDR3 has 14 amino acids, counting the end cysteine and phenylalanine. Solely the CDR3 DNA is kept, with 42 bases framed from the first base. Relative to germline, V is 6 bases shorter and J is 2 bases shorter, with 12 bases between their ends. CDR1 KGHSH and CDR2 LQKENI were looked up in the germline V gene.

The sequence was collected from a woman aged 55-69 years in good health. The specimen was blood. The V and J segments used are TRBV18 and TRBJ2-3; too little of a D gene remains to name it. The encoded CDR3 is CASSSTRSTDTQYF. The nucleotide sequence is TGTGCCAGCTCGTCAACGAGGTCCACAGATACGCAGTATTTT.